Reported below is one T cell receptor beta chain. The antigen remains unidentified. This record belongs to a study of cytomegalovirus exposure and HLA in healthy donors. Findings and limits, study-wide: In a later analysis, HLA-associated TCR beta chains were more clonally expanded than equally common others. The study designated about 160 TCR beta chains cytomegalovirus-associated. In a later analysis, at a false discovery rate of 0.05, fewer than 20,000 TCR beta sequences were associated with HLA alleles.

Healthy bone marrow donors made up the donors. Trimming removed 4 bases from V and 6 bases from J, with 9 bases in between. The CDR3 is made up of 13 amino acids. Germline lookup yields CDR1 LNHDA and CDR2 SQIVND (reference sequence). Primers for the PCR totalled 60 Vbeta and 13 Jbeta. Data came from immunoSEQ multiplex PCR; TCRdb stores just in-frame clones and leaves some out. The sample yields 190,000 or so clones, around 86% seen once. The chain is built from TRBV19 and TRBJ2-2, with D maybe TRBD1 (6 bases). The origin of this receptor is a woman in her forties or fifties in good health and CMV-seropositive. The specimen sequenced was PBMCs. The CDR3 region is CASSKQGPGELFF. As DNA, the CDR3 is TGTGCCAGTAGTAAACAGGGTCCCGGGGAGCTGTTTTTT.